One sample yielded the 17 T cell receptor beta chains listed below, sequenced in a study of T cells in localized non-small cell lung cancer. Generated by immunoSEQ multiplex PCR, the TCRdb table keeps only in-frame clones and is missing some. Of 25,000 to 35,000 clones in the sample, around nine tenths were seen once. The input for sequencing was peripheral blood, taken before any cancer treatment. The receptors stem from an older female donor with stage III squamous cell lung carcinoma.

The chain is built from TRBV18 and TRBJ2-3; a weak D match, TRBD1 (6 bases). Germline CDR1 reads KGHSH; CDR2 reads LQKENI. CDR3 length: 15 residues. Trimming left V 2 bases short and J 4 bases short, with 13 bases between. This CDR3 is CASSPNRAPSDTQYF. CDR3 DNA: TGTGCCAGCTCACCAAACAGGGCGCCCTCAGATACGCAGTATTTT.

This clone was seen a single time. The V gene is TRBV7-9, the J gene TRBJ2-5; TRBD1 might be the D (5 bases). Germline V gene sequence: CDR1 SEHNR, CDR2 FQNEAQ (reference sequence). Trimming removed 10 bases at V and 5 bases at J, with 20 bases between. This CDR3 contains 14 residues. The CDR3 sequence: CAIHPKGHTETQYF. CDR3 DNA: TGTGCCATCCACCCTAAGGGGCATACGGAGACCCAGTACTTC.

This clone was seen once. V gene TRBV15 combines with J gene TRBJ2-3; possible D gene TRBD2, 5 bases. The CDR3 covers 16 residues. V was pared by 0 bases and J by 1 base, with 11 bases between. In germline, CDR1 is LNHNV, CDR2 YYDKDF (reference sequence). The DNA of the CDR3 is TGTGCCACCAGCAGAGATACTGGCGGGCGCACAGATACGCAGTATTTT. Translating gives CATSRDTGGRTDTQYF.

The chain recombines TRBV29-1 with TRBJ2-1; 7 nucleotides line up with TRBD2. Germline CDR1 and CDR2: SQVTM and ANQGSEA. CDR3 length equals 12 residues. J lost 6 bases, V lost 5 bases, and 4 bases had no gene match. The DNA for the CDR3 is TGCAGCGTTCGACTAGCTTCCAATGAGCAGTTCTTC. Translating gives CSVRLASNEQFF.

The chain employs TRBV9 and TRBJ1-4; the D is unclear. The CDR3 runs to 16 residues. Germline CDR1 is SGDLS and CDR2 is YYNGEE. V was trimmed by 0 bases and J by 11 bases, leaving 20 bases between them. The CDR3 loop reads CASSVEPTRVEGKLFF. DNA for the CDR3: TGTGCCAGCAGCGTAGAACCGACCCGGGTAGAAGGGAAACTGTTTTTT.

As for this clone: Other DNA sequences within the sample encode an identical CDR3. The chain is built from TRBV18 and TRBJ1-5; tentatively, D is TRBD1 (6 bases). The germline gives CDR1 KGHSH, CDR2 LQKENI. The CDR3 totals 14 residues. Between the trimmed V and J ends, which lost 4 bases and 1 base, there was a span of 8 bases. In DNA form, the CDR3 reads TGTGCCAGCTCACTAACAGGGAGCAATCAGCCCCAGCATTTT. This codes for CASSLTGSNQPQHF.

The chain joins TRBV6-1 to TRBJ1-5, with D possibly being TRBD1 (5 bases). This CDR3 has 14 amino acids. From germline, CDR1 is MNHNS and CDR2 SASEGT. Trimming took 4 bases from V and 3 from J, leaving 10 bases between them. The CDR3 DNA sequence: TGTGCCAGCAGTGGGACGGGGCTCAATCAGCCCCAGCATTTT. It is translated as CASSGTGLNQPQHF.

V is TRBV7-7 and J is TRBJ2-1, with TRBD2 matching over 11 bases. The CDR3 extends over 18 amino acids. Germline CDR1 and CDR2: SSHAT and FNYEAQ (reference sequence). The V and J ends lost 3 bases and 0 bases, in that order; junction bases with no gene match: 7. In DNA form, the CDR3 reads TGTGCCAGCAGCTTGCTAGCGGGGGGTCCGAGCTCCTACAATGAGCAGTTCTTC. Amino acids: CASSLLAGGPSSYNEQFF. Combining the CDR3 with reference TRBV7-7 and TRBJ2-1 gives the whole variable domain GAGVSQSPRYKVTKRGQDVTLRCDPISSHATLYWYQQALGQGPEFLTYFNYEAQPDKSGLPSDRFSAERPEGSISTLTIQRTEQRDSAMYRCASSLLAGGPSSYNEQFFGPGTRLTVL.

The V call is TRBV6-5, the J call TRBJ2-7; 7 bases match TRBD2. V was clipped by 6 bases and J by 6 bases; unmatched bases: 14. Germline CDR1 MNHEY, CDR2 SVGAGI. The CDR3 is made up of 15 amino acids. The CDR3 DNA sequence: TGTGCCAGCAGCCTAACAACCGGGGGGTCTGGCGAGCAGTACTTC. This gives the protein CASSLTTGGSGEQYF.

The chain links TRBV28 to TRBJ1-6; D is unclear. Trimming left V 8 bases short and J 10 bases short, with 12 bases between. The CDR3 loop spans 12 amino acids. The germline gives CDR1 MDHEN, CDR2 SYDVKM. Here the CDR3 reads CASGVLGSPLHF. The CDR3 DNA reads as TGTGCCAGCGGGGTTTTAGGGTCACCCCTCCACTTT.

The chain uses TRBV6-1 and TRBJ1-6; TRBD1 might be the D (5 bases). Trimming removed 4 bases at V and 8 bases at J, with 24 bases between. CDR1 MNHNS and CDR2 SASEGT come from the germline V gene. The CDR3 has 18 amino acids. The chain's CDR3 is CASSAVGGRSQGDSPLHF. The CDR3 coding sequence is TGTGCCAGCAGTGCCGTCGGAGGGCGGAGTCAAGGGGATTCACCCCTCCACTTT.

The V gene is TRBV28, the J gene TRBJ1-2; D is unresolved. Germline loops: CDR1 MDHEN, CDR2 SYDVKM. Trimming pared 6 bases from V and 1 base from J, leaving 18 bases between. This CDR3 region has 16 residues. CDR3 coding DNA: TGTGCCAGCAGATCGGGCGACCAGTTTCGTAACTATGGCTACACCTTC. This gives the protein CASRSGDQFRNYGYTF.

V and J are TRBV6-5 and TRBJ1-5, with TRBD1 as a possible D gene (5 bases). This CDR3 is 11 amino acids long. Germline V gives CDR1 MNHEY, CDR2 SVGAGI. V lost 3 bases to trimming and J lost 15 bases, with 12 bases between them. The CDR3 bases are TGTGCCAGCAGTTATGGGGGGTTCTGGCATTTT. Translation: CASSYGGFWHF.

This chain uses TRBV7-8 with TRBJ2-7; 11 nucleotides line up with TRBD1. CDR1 is SGHVS and CDR2 is FQNEAQ in the germline V gene. The CDR3 extends over 15 amino acids. The trim removed 4 bases at V and 6 bases at J, leaving 8 bases unmatched. The chain's CDR3 is CASSSQGQGAGEQYF. CDR3 bases: TGTGCCAGCAGCTCCCAAGGACAGGGGGCGGGCGAGCAGTACTTC.

J is TRBJ2-7 and V is TRBV6-5; 8 positions agree with TRBD2. Per the germline V gene, CDR1 is MNHEY and CDR2 is SVGAGI. This CDR3 is built from 15 residues. Trimming cost V 4 bases and J 3 bases; bases outside gene matches: 8. CDR3 in amino acids: CASSSLAGGGYEQYF. DNA for the CDR3: TGTGCCAGCAGTTCTCTGGCGGGGGGCGGCTACGAGCAGTACTTC.

This clone appeared once. CDR3 sequence: CAINIQPNSGANVLTF. For the CDR3, the DNA is TGTGCCATCAATATACAGCCGAACTCTGGGGCCAACGTCCTGACTTTC. The chain has TRBV10-3 and TRBJ2-6; D remains unclear. The CDR3 is 16 amino acids. V dropped 7 bases and J dropped 0 bases, with 13 bases sitting between them. The germline V gene encodes CDR1 ENHRY and CDR2 SYGVKD.

J is TRBJ2-1 and V is TRBV28; no reliable D call. This CDR3 spans 12 amino acids. Germline assignment: CDR1 MDHEN and CDR2 SYDVKM. Deletions cut 6 bases from V and 2 bases from J, with 5 bases between. The CDR3 loop is CASSLTYNEQFF. The CDR3 coding sequence is TGTGCCAGCAGCCTAACCTACAATGAGCAGTTCTTC.